This T cell receptor (beta chain) is drawn from a study of blood T cell repertoires in COVID-19. Across the whole study: Acute and convalescent COVID-19 specimens originated in the United States, Italy and Spain.

Profiled with immunoSEQ multiplex PCR; TCRdb holds only in-frame clones, not every one. The table includes about 380,000 clones, more than 75% detected once. Trimming at V came to 0 bases and at J to 2 bases, leaving 5 bases not matched to a gene. This CDR3 has 19 residues. CDR1 is LGHNA and CDR2 is YNFKEQ in the germline V gene. The receptor was isolated from a woman between 18 and 29 years old who had recovered from COVID-19. The sample consisted of PBMCs or T cells enriched from blood (not recorded which). This chain joins TRBV4-2 and TRBJ2-3; 16 bases are shared with TRBD2. The chain's CDR3 is CASSQEGLAGGLHTDTQYF. The DNA for the CDR3 is TGTGCCAGCAGCCAAGAGGGACTAGCGGGGGGGCTCCACACAGATACGCAGTATTTT.